Listed below are T cell receptor beta chains from one sample, sequenced in a study of cytomegalovirus exposure and HLA in healthy donors. Libraries were prepared by immunoSEQ multiplex PCR; TCRdb keeps only in-frame clonotypes and omits some of them. The sample includes roughly 140,000 clones, roughly 77% of them seen just once. Sequenced input: PBMCs. The receptor source for this set is a human donor in good health. Both conserved end residues are part of each CDR3. A D gene is named only where the DNA matches it firmly. Clone sizes are given selectively: once, few, many, or a class where the clone is expanded.

D gene	clone size	V gene	J gene	CDR3 protein	CDR3 DNA
TRBD2	.	TRBV11-2	TRBJ2-1	CASSFLTSGSRNEQFF	TGTGCCAGCAGCTTCCTTACTAGCGGGAGTCGGAATGAGCAGTTCTTC
TRBD1	.	TRBV5-1	TRBJ1-6	CASSPGITGVNSPLHF	TGCGCCAGCAGCCCTGGTATTACAGGGGTTAACTCACCCCTCCACTTT
.	.	TRBV10-1	TRBJ1-1	CASSESNTEAFF	TGCGCCAGCAGTGAATCAAACACTGAAGCTTTCTTT
.	.	TRBV6-6	TRBJ1-5	CASSYSRGGDSQPQHF	TGTGCCAGCAGTTACTCGCGGGGAGGGGATTCGCAGCCCCAGCATTTT
.	.	TRBV27	TRBJ1-1	CASSLTSNTEAFF	TGTGCCAGCAGTCTCACAAGTAACACTGAAGCTTTCTTT
TRBD2	.	TRBV28	TRBJ2-5	CASSPARDYPRETQYF	TGTGCCAGCAGCCCGGCTAGGGACTACCCACGAGAGACCCAGTACTTC
.	.	TRBV2	TRBJ2-7	CASSEDFGYEQYF	TGTGCCAGCAGTGAAGACTTTGGCTACGAGCAGTACTTC
.	.	TRBV5-1	TRBJ2-5	CASRGGAETQYF	TGCGCCAGCAGGGGTGGAGCAGAGACCCAGTACTTC
.	.	TRBV4-3	TRBJ2-7	CASSPNPGRPYEQYF	TGCGCCAGCAGCCCAAACCCAGGGAGGCCTTACGAGCAGTACTTC
.	once	TRBV2	TRBJ2-7	CASRQEGEQYF	TGTGCCAGCAGGCAAGAGGGCGAGCAGTACTTC
.	.	TRBV6-6	TRBJ1-1	CASSFKQGPEAFF	TGTGCCAGCAGTTTCAAACAGGGTCCTGAAGCTTTCTTT
.	few	TRBV18	TRBJ2-7	CASSRGTDSYEQYF	TGTGCCAGCTCACGCGGGACAGATTCCTACGAGCAGTACTTC
TRBD2	.	TRBV2	TRBJ2-5	CASSEILAGGPLETQYF	TGTGCCAGCAGTGAAATTCTAGCGGGAGGGCCCCTGGAGACCCAGTACTTC
.	few	TRBV25-1	TRBJ2-1	CASSDASRTTYNEQFF	TGTGCCAGCAGTGATGCTTCTAGGACTACCTACAATGAGCAGTTCTTC
.	.	TRBV6-6	TRBJ2-1	CASSYVRQDNEQFF	TGTGCCAGCAGTTACGTCAGGCAGGACAATGAGCAGTTCTTC
.	.	TRBV7-3	TRBJ2-3	CASSPQDFTHTDTQYF	TGTGCCAGCAGCCCACAGGATTTTACACACACAGATACGCAGTATTTT
TRBD1	.	TRBV4-1	TRBJ1-5	CASSQVVTGVSNQPQHF	TGCGCCAGCAGCCAAGTCGTTACAGGGGTTAGCAATCAGCCCCAGCATTTT
.	.	TRBV30	TRBJ2-7	CAWSVGDTYEQYF	TGTGCCTGGAGTGTAGGGGATACCTACGAGCAGTACTTC
.	once	TRBV19	TRBJ2-3	CASSPTGGQPSTDTQYF	TGTGCCAGTAGTCCAACCGGGGGGCAACCTAGCACAGATACGCAGTATTTT
TRBD2	.	TRBV30	TRBJ2-3	CAWSVPRLAGSTDTQYF	TGTGCCTGGAGTGTCCCAAGACTAGCGGGGAGCACAGATACGCAGTATTTT
TRBD1	.	TRBV6-5	TRBJ1-2	CASRKDRGNYGYTF	TGTGCCAGCAGAAAGGACAGGGGCAACTATGGCTACACCTTC
TRBD2	once	TRBV4-2	TRBJ2-7	CASSQDEERDPYEQYF	TGTGCCAGCAGCCAAGATGAGGAGCGGGACCCATACGAGCAGTACTTC
TRBD1	.	TRBV10-2	TRBJ2-7	CASRDGTGAAREQYF	TGCGCCAGCAGGGACGGGACAGGGGCCGCTCGGGAGCAGTACTTC
TRBD1	.	TRBV5-4	TRBJ1-2	CASSRKQGAMAIYGYTF	TGTGCCAGCAGCCGCAAACAGGGGGCGATGGCTATCTATGGCTACACCTTC
.	.	TRBV4-2	TRBJ2-3	CASSPPWRGQTDTQYF	TGTGCCAGCAGCCCCCCGTGGCGGGGCCAAACAGATACGCAGTATTTT
.	.	TRBV5-8	TRBJ2-5	CASRGPGTQYF	TGTGCCAGCAGAGGCCCAGGGACCCAGTACTTC
.	.	TRBV7-6	TRBJ1-4	CASSPLGGEKLFF	TGTGCCAGCAGCCCATTAGGAGGGGAAAAACTGTTTTTT
TRBD1	.	TRBV18	TRBJ1-3	CASSPGQAVRNTIYF	TGTGCCAGCTCACCTGGACAGGCGGTGAGAAACACCATATATTTT
.	.	TRBV11-1	TRBJ2-2	CASSLLGGDTGELFF	TGTGCCAGCAGCTTATTGGGGGGAGACACCGGGGAGCTGTTTTTT
.	.	TRBV27	TRBJ2-7	CASSYKLSYEQYF	TGTGCCAGCAGTTATAAACTCTCCTACGAGCAGTACTTC
TRBD2	.	TRBV5-5	TRBJ2-3	CASSSISGASTDTQYF	TGTGCCAGCAGCTCTATAAGCGGGGCCAGCACAGATACGCAGTATTTT
.	.	TRBV4-1	TRBJ2-2	CASSQGRQINTGELFF	TGCGCCAGCAGCCAAGGAAGACAAATAAACACCGGGGAGCTGTTTTTT
TRBD2	.	TRBV7-9	TRBJ2-3	CASSLGLAGDTQYF	TGTGCCAGCAGCCTGGGACTAGCGGGAGATACGCAGTATTTT
.	.	TRBV5-1	TRBJ2-3	CASSQDSTSGDTQYF	TGCGCCAGCAGCCAGGACAGCACCTCCGGAGATACGCAGTATTTT
TRBD1	.	TRBV10-1	TRBJ2-1	CASSEGTGVYNEQFF	TGCGCCAGCAGTGAGGGGACAGGGGTCTACAATGAGCAGTTCTTC
TRBD1	once	TRBV19	TRBJ1-2	CASSTTGGYGYTF	TGTGCCAGTAGTACTACAGGGGGCTATGGCTACACCTTC
.	.	TRBV19	TRBJ2-1	CASSMWQVNEQFF	TGTGCCAGTAGTATGTGGCAGGTCAATGAGCAGTTCTTC
.	.	TRBV7-8	TRBJ2-1	CASSLQTSHNEQFF	TGTGCCAGCAGCCTCCAGACTAGTCACAATGAGCAGTTCTTC
TRBD2	few	TRBV5-1	TRBJ2-5	CASSFGSGTSGASQETQYF	TGCGCCAGCAGCTTCGGGTCCGGGACTAGCGGGGCGTCCCAAGAGACCCAGTACTTC
.	.	TRBV7-2	TRBJ2-6	CASSSRLTTGANVLTF	TGTGCCAGCAGCTCCCGACTGACCACTGGGGCCAACGTCCTGACTTTC
TRBD1	.	TRBV5-1	TRBJ2-7	CASSVTGDLYEQYF	TGCGCCAGCAGCGTGACAGGGGACCTCTACGAGCAGTACTTC
.	once	TRBV7-2	TRBJ2-1	CASSLWGPVPNEQFF	TGTGCCAGCAGCTTGTGGGGCCCCGTGCCGAATGAGCAGTTCTTC
.	.	TRBV18	TRBJ1-5	CASSPGQGNQPQHF	TGTGCCAGCTCACCGGGACAAGGAAATCAGCCCCAGCATTTT
TRBD1	.	TRBV30	TRBJ2-7	CAWKTGDLSYEQYF	TGTGCCTGGAAGACAGGGGATCTCTCCTACGAGCAGTACTTC
TRBD2	.	TRBV27	TRBJ2-4	CASRLAGGRGGNIQYF	TGTGCCAGCAGGTTAGCGGGAGGTCGGGGGGGAAACATTCAGTACTTC
.	.	TRBV7-9	TRBJ2-5	CASSLQKYQETQYF	TGTGCCAGCAGCTTACAGAAGTACCAAGAGACCCAGTACTTC
TRBD1	.	TRBV14	TRBJ1-4	CASSQETGVATNEKLFF	TGTGCCAGCAGCCAAGAAACAGGGGTTGCAACTAATGAAAAACTGTTTTTT
.	.	TRBV9	TRBJ2-4	CASMRMTKNIQYF	TGTGCCAGCATGAGAATGACCAAAAACATTCAGTACTTC